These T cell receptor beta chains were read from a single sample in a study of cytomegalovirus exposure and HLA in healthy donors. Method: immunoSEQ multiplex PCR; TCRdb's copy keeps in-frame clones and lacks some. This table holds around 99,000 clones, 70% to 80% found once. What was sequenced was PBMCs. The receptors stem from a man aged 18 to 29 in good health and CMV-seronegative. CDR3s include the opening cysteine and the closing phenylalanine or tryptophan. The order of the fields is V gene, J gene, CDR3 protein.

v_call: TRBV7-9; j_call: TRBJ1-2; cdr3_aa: CASGQGNNYGYTF
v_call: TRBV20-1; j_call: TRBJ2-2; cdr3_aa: CSARGTGELFF
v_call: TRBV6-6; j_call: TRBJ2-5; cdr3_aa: CASSLRGTWQTQYF
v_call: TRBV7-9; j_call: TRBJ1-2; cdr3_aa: CASSINLGYTF
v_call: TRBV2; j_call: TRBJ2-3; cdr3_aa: CASSSGFTDTQYF
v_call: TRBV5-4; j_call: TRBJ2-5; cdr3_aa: CASRPGGGREETQYF
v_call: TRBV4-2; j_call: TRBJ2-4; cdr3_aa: CASSQQQGVKNIQYF
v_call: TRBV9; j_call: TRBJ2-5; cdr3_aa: CASSVGGKETQYF
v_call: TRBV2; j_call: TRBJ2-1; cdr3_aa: CASSGWEGRQGAGNEQFF
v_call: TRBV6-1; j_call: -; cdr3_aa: CASTRTTGAYEQYF
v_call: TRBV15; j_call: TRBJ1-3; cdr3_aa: CATSREAGTSGNTIYF
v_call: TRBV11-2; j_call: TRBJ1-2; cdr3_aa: CASSLDILGARGYTF
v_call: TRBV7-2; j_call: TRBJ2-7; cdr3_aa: CASSPSVVSSYEQYF
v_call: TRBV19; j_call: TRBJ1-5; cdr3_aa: CASSPGEPQHF
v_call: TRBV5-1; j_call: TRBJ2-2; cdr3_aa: CASSGSGSNTGELFF
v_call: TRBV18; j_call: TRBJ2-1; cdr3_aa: CASSPNTPLWASYNEQFF
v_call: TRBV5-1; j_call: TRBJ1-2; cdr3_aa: CASSLARDVNYGYTF
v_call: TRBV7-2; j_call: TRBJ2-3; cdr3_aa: CASSLDVPGTTFTDTQYF
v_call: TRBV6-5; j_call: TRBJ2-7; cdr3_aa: CASRGGGTYEQYF
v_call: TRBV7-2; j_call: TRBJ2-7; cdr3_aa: CASSLPGTVNEQYF
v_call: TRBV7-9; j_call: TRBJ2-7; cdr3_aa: CASSPQPGSYEQYF
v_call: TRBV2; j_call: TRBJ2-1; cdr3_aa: CASNPGAGEQFF
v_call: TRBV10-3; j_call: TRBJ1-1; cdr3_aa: CAIRGDRTNTEAFF
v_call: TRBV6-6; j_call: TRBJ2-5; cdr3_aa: CASRDSAQGTQYF
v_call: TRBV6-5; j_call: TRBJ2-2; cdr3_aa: CASSYLTGANTGELFF
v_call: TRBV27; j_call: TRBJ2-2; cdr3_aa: CASSLLAGLTNTGELFF
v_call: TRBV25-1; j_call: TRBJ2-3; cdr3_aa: CASSDRPGPDFTDTQYF
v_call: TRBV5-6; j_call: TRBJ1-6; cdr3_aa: CASSLGAGQYSPLHF
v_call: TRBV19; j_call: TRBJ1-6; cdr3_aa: CASSITGSPLHF
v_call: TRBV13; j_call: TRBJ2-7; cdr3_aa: CASSLGLAGDSYEQYF
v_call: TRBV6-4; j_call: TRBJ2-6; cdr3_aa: CASSASGGGANVLTF
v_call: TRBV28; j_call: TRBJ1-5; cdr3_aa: CASSFQQGIGNQPQHF
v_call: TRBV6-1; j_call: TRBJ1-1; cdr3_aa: CASKEQGATEAFF